The 17 T cell receptor beta chains listed next were all sequenced from one sample in a study of blood T cell repertoires in COVID-19. Some clones are missing from TCRdb's copy, which holds only in-frame ones; the method was immunoSEQ multiplex PCR. The sample includes 200,000 to 250,000 clones, 82% of them seen just once. The source material was peripheral blood. Source of these receptors: an elderly woman with COVID-19, enrolled during active disease.

The chain employs TRBV29-1 and TRBJ2-1; 7 bases align to TRBD1. The germline CDR1 and CDR2 sequences are SQVTM and ANQGSEA. The CDR3 has 11 amino acids. J gave up 6 bases and V 7 bases, and 3 bases lay outside the gene matches. The CDR3 DNA reads as TGCAGCGCCCACAGGGGCAATGAGCAGTTCTTC. The encoded protein is CSAHRGNEQFF.

This clone was detected only once. V gene TRBV4-1 combines with J gene TRBJ1-1; 7 bases align to TRBD1. The germline CDR1 and CDR2 sequences are MGHRA and YSYEKL. Trimming took 6 bases from V and 4 from J; bases not matched to a gene: 8. The CDR3 has 14 residues. CDR3 DNA: TGCGCCAGCAGTCAAACAGGGGTGGTCACTGAAGCTTTCTTT. Its translation is CASSQTGVVTEAFF.

V and J are TRBV19 and TRBJ1-5; 7 bases map to TRBD1. This CDR3 region has 16 residues. V shed 5 bases and J 5 bases; nucleotides not matched to a gene: 12. The germline gives CDR1 LNHDA, CDR2 SQIVND (reference sequence). Here the CDR3 reads CASSSLQGKTDQPQHF. CDR3 sequence (DNA): TGTGCCAGTAGTTCGCTACAGGGGAAAACTGATCAGCCCCAGCATTTT. Using reference TRBV19 and TRBJ1-5 for the parts outside the CDR3, the full variable domain is DGGITQSPKYLFRKEGQNVTLSCEQNLNHDAMYWYRQDPGQGLRLIYYSQIVNDFQKGDIAEGYSVSREKKESFPLTVTSAQKNPTAFYLCASSSLQGKTDQPQHFGDGTRLSIL.

The gene calls are TRBV9 and TRBJ1-2; no definite D call. From germline, CDR1 is SGDLS and CDR2 YYNGEE. V was clipped by 0 bases and J by 8 bases, with 8 bases between them. This CDR3 is built from 12 residues. CDR3 DNA sequence: TGTGCCAGCAGCGTAGGAGGTGGCGGCTACACCTTC. Translated: CASSVGGGGYTF.

The chain has TRBV30 and TRBJ1-1; D is uncertain. V lost 3 bases to trimming and J lost 8 bases, with 13 bases between them. CDR3 size: 12 residues. Germline V CDR1 and CDR2: GTSNPN, SVGIG (reference sequence). The DNA of the CDR3 is TGTGCCTGGAGCGATCGACGGAGAGAAGCTTTCTTT. Its protein is CAWSDRRREAFF.

The chain's CDR3 is CASSSLRTGGQPQHF. The CDR3 DNA sequence: TGTGCCAGCAGTTCACTCAGGACAGGGGGTCAGCCCCAGCATTTT. The V call is TRBV28, the J call TRBJ1-5; TRBD1 matches 10 bases. The CDR3 has 15 amino acids. Trimming at V came to 4 bases and at J to 6 bases, leaving 6 bases not matched to a gene. Germline CDR1 and CDR2: MDHEN and SYDVKM.

This clone was seen a handful of times. The CDR3 DNA follows: TGCGCCAGCAGCTCTGCAAGTGGCGGGAGAATAGGAGAGACCCAGTACTTC. Translated: CASSSASGGRIGETQYF. The chain combines TRBV5-1 with TRBJ2-5; 7 bases map to TRBD2. The CDR3 totals 17 residues. V lost 3 bases and J lost 4; bases outside the gene matches: 15. From germline, CDR1 is SGHRS and CDR2 YFSETQ. Looking up the rest from reference TRBV5-1 and TRBJ2-5 gives the full variable domain: KAGVTQTPRYLIKTRGQQVTLSCSPISGHRSVSWYQQTPGQGLQFLFEYFSETQRNKGNFPGRFSGRQFSNSRSEMNVSTLELGDSALYLCASSSASGGRIGETQYFGPGTRLLVL.

The DNA of the CDR3 is TGTGCCAGCAGCCGGCCGGGTTTTGGAAACACCATATATTTT. Encoded protein: CASSRPGFGNTIYF. The chain carries TRBV7-2 and TRBJ1-3; D uncertain. CDR3 length: 14 residues. Germline-derived CDR1 and CDR2 are SGHTA and FQGNSA. V dropped 5 bases and J dropped 3 bases, with 11 bases sitting between them.

The V call is TRBV11-2, the J call TRBJ1-6; 9 nucleotides line up with TRBD1. This CDR3 is built from 19 residues. Germline CDR1 SGHAT, CDR2 FQNNGV. V lost 8 bases, J lost 9 bases, and 23 bases stayed unmatched. The CDR3 DNA sequence: TGTGCCAGCCGATCGTGGGGACAGGGTTCCTCTTCTGCCGGTTCACCCCTCCACTTT. This gives the protein CASRSWGQGSSSAGSPLHF.

With respect to this clone: The same CDR3 arises from other DNA sequences in this sample as well. The rearrangement links TRBV5-1 to TRBJ2-5; TRBD2 aligns across 7 bases. The length of the CDR3 is 13 residues. The germline V gene encodes CDR1 SGHRS and CDR2 YFSETQ. V shed 0 bases and J 4 bases; nucleotides not matched to a gene: 0. CDR3: CASSLGGGETQYF. Here the CDR3 DNA reads TGCGCCAGCAGCTTGGGCGGGGGAGAGACCCAGTACTTC.

The chain has TRBV6-2 or TRBV6-3 and TRBJ2-7; 10 nucleotides align to TRBD2. The V gene end was trimmed by 6 bases and the J gene end by 5 bases; junction bases not matched to a gene: 10. Germline CDR1 MNHEY, CDR2 SVGEGT. The CDR3 consists of 15 residues. The CDR3 loop reads CASSQSGRALNEQYF. The DNA of the CDR3 is TGTGCCAGCAGCCAAAGCGGGAGGGCCCTCAACGAGCAGTACTTC.

The rearrangement links TRBV7-8 to TRBJ1-3, with D perhaps matching TRBD1 (5 bases). Germline CDR1 SGHVS, CDR2 FQNEAQ. The V gene lost 4 bases and the J gene lost 0 bases, with 13 bases spanning the gap. The CDR3 loop spans 16 amino acids. CDR3 DNA: TGTGCCAGCAGCTCAACTCAGGGAATCTCTGGAAACACCATATATTTT. It encodes CASSSTQGISGNTIYF.

The rearrangement uses TRBV18 and TRBJ2-7, with 10 bases matching TRBD2. CDR3 size: 16 residues. Unmatched junction bases numbered 8, after V lost 1 base and J lost 5 bases. Germline V gene sequence: CDR1 KGHSH, CDR2 LQKENI. CDR3 bases: TGTGCCAGCTCACCACAGCCAGCGGGAGGGCCGGACGAGCAGTACTTC. It encodes CASSPQPAGGPDEQYF.

The V and J genes are TRBV19 and TRBJ1-2, with D unclear. The CDR3 is made up of 15 amino acids. V dropped 3 bases and J dropped 4 bases, with 15 bases sitting between them. Germline-derived CDR1 and CDR2 are LNHDA and SQIVND (reference sequence). CDR3 residues: CASSMVAREIYGYTF. The CDR3 DNA is TGTGCCAGTAGTATGGTTGCAAGGGAGATCTATGGCTACACCTTC. Using reference TRBV19 and TRBJ1-2 for the parts outside the CDR3, the full variable domain is DGGITQSPKYLFRKEGQNVTLSCEQNLNHDAMYWYRQDPGQGLRLIYYSQIVNDFQKGDIAEGYSVSREKKESFPLTVTSAQKNPTAFYLCASSMVAREIYGYTFGSGTRLTVV.

V usage is TRBV5-4 and J usage is TRBJ1-3; tentatively, D is TRBD1 (5 bases). V was shortened by 2 bases and J by 3 bases, with 15 bases between the two germline ends. CDR1 is SGHNT and CDR2 is YYREEE in the germline V gene (reference sequence). The CDR3 consists of 16 residues. The CDR3 nucleotides are TGTGCCAGCAGCTTAGGGGCCCAGGACGGTGGAAACACCATATATTTT. Protein product: CASSLGAQDGGNTIYF. The whole variable domain, filled in from reference TRBV5-4 and TRBJ1-3, reads ETGVTQSPTHLIKTRGQQVTLRCSSQSGHNTVSWYQQALGQGPQFIFQYYREEENGRGNFPPRFSGLQFPNYSSELNVNALELDDSALYLCASSLGAQDGGNTIYFGEGSWLTVV.

The J gene is TRBJ2-5, the V gene TRBV28; 9 positions agree with TRBD2. V lost 7 bases to trimming and J lost 4 bases; unmatched junction nucleotides: 4. There are 13 residues in the CDR3. Germline CDR1 and CDR2: MDHEN and SYDVKM. CDR3 DNA: TGTGCCAGCATATTAGCGGGAGCAGAGACCCAGTACTTC. The encoded protein is CASILAGAETQYF. Combining the CDR3 with reference TRBV28 and TRBJ2-5 gives the whole variable domain DVKVTQSSRYLVKRTGEKVFLECVQDMDHENMFWYRQDPGLGLRLIYFSYDVKMKEKGDIPEGYSVSREKKERFSLILESASTNQTSMYLCASILAGAETQYFGPGTRLLVL.

The chain links TRBV5-1 to TRBJ2-3; D is undetermined. V lost 3 bases and J 6 bases, leaving 14 bases between the germline ends. This CDR3 contains 14 residues. Germline values: CDR1 SGHRS, CDR2 YFSETQ. The CDR3 sequence: CASSSPLAVDTQYF. The CDR3 DNA reads as TGCGCCAGCAGCTCCCCCCTGGCGGTGGATACGCAGTATTTT. The whole variable domain, filled in from reference TRBV5-1 and TRBJ2-3, reads KAGVTQTPRYLIKTRGQQVTLSCSPISGHRSVSWYQQTPGQGLQFLFEYFSETQRNKGNFPGRFSGRQFSNSRSEMNVSTLELGDSALYLCASSSPLAVDTQYFGPGTRLTVL.